This T cell receptor (beta chain) comes out of a study of regulatory T cells in long-lasting Graves disease (dated by TCRdb to about 2021). Concerning the study at large: Newly diagnosed Graves' disease patients had taken antithyroid drugs for less than 3 months. Peripheral blood TCR sequencing and RNA sequencing compared persistent Graves' disease patients with newly diagnosed Graves' disease patients. The study was conducted in China and was registered as a clinical trial. A total of about 33 samples underwent TCR sequencing, from roughly 13 patients with persistent Graves' disease and 20 or so patients with newly diagnosed Graves' disease. Study-wide findings and limitations: TRBV28, TRBJ1-2 and TRBJ2-5 were preferentially used in persistent disease, while TRBV20-1 and TRBJ2-1 were favored in newly diagnosed disease. The authors acknowledged the small sample size as a limitation that may reduce accuracy. Only peripheral blood was studied, because thyroid tissue, the primary lesion, was inaccessible. Persistent Graves' disease patients showed lower TCR Shannon entropy and fewer highly expanded clones than newly diagnosed patients, suggesting clonal expansion. Sequencing and analysis were restricted to the TCR beta chain. Patients with persistent disease shared more public clonotypes (fewer than 3,000) than newly diagnosed patients did (966).

Based on the germline V gene (reference sequence), the CDR1 and CDR2 sequences are LNHDA and SQIVND. The germline V end is reduced by 6 bases and the J end by 7 bases; junction bases left unmatched: 3. The CDR3 has 13 amino acids, counting the end cysteine and phenylalanine. Only CDR3 DNA remains: 39 bases, in frame from the first base. According to the study, the label for this sample's time point signals: newly diagnosed GD, antithyroid drugs for less than 3 months. RNA was extracted from PBMCs in TRIzol for both TCR sequencing and RNA sequencing. The diagnosis of Graves' disease was made according to American Thyroid Association guidelines. Patients were recruited from an endocrinology department in Xi'an, China. Each patient gave approximately 10 milliliters of peripheral blood, collected in an EDTA anticoagulant tube. PBMCs were isolated by Ficoll Paque Plus density gradient separation without further T cell sorting. An Agilent 2100 Bioanalyzer and agarose gel were used to check RNA quality, while a NanoDrop 2000 measured RNA concentration.

Library construction relied on multiplex PCR. Sequenced using an Illumina HiSeq 4000. To build TCR beta libraries, CDR3 regions were amplified by Arm-PCR using iRepertoire HTBI primers. PCR products were gel purified before sequencing. The source study handled its data this way. Gene usage analysis of CDR3 amino acid clonotypes used the 62 TRBV and 14 to 15 TRBJ segments found across samples. COPE and FqMerger were used to merge the filtered high-quality paired reads into contigs. BLAST was used to align contigs to the IMGT TRBV, TRBD and TRBJ reference genes, and CDR3 was defined following IMGT. Any clonotype with a frequency above 0.1% was classified as a highly expanded clone. Shannon entropy served as the measure of repertoire diversity, while the Gini coefficient captured V-J evenness. A clonotype found in more than one individual was treated as public. Starting from the raw public reads, TCRdb applied fastp trimming at Q25, assembled clones with MiXCR and retained in-frame beta chains. Entries that share a CDR3 protein sequence are merged under the most common genes and DNA. For this entry, the V and J calls and clone size follow TCRdb and not the study's own pipeline. Within this sample are about 470,000 distinct CDR3 sequences, with 14% to 15% of them counted one time only. The top ten clonotypes cover 16% of the sample.

Only a few counts were recorded for this clonotype. Its antigen has not been determined. No much larger clone is present one base from it, and per-base qualities are unavailable. These same data were also listed under a study on T cells in Graves' hyperthyroidism and ophthalmopathy. The second investigation adds: Stable Graves' hyperthyroidism was defined as no progression to ophthalmopathy during 18 months of follow-up. Hyperthyroidism patients were newly diagnosed, with disease duration under 2 months, and aged 18 to 65 years. The study excluded patients with uncontrolled infections, other autoimmune diseases, pregnancy or lactation. Diagnoses were established on the basis of clinical symptoms, serum thyroxine and TRAb, thyroid ultrasound, and orbital computed tomography. The TCR CDR3 was subjected to a first round of RT-PCR using the HTBI primer set and the Qiagen OneStep RT-PCR kit. Most expanded thyroid clonotypes (frequency above 0.001) were also detected in blood, a finding suggesting that blood repertoires may reflect thyroid immune responses. Ophthalmopathy was separated from stable hyperthyroidism by a 13 V-J signature model, with around 90% sensitivity and about 81% specificity obtained in cross-validation and 80%/75% obtained in testing. In validation, the model predicted progression to ophthalmopathy a median of about 5.9 months before onset, with about 67% sensitivity and 72.22% specificity. To identify TCR V-J signatures that set the groups apart, the researchers used a discovery cohort of more than 95 patients, made up of 43 with Graves' ophthalmopathy and 57 with stable Graves' hyperthyroidism. An independent validation cohort of under 20 hyperthyroidism patients and approximately 15 patients who later progressed to ophthalmopathy tested prospective prediction of ophthalmopathy. For training and testing, the 100 or so patients in the discovery cohort were randomly divided in a 7:3 ratio. In addition, the study compared T-cell repertoires in thyroid tissue and in blood from 6 or 7 Graves' hyperthyroidism patients. Once sampling was done, hyperthyroidism patients were given methimazole at a starting dose of 30 mg daily, whereas ophthalmopathy patients were given high-dose intravenous methylprednisolone. A second multiplex PCR round built the libraries, followed by size selection and purification. The libraries were sequenced on an Illumina HiSeq2000 using paired-end 100 bp reads. Raw data were processed with SOAPnuke, discarding reads with adapters, uncalled bases, mean Phred below 15, or no exact constant-primer or identifier match. COPE v1.2.5 was used to merge the high-quality paired reads, and each unique nucleotide sequence was defined as a clonotype. MiTCR v1.1 was used to align the clonotypes against IMGT TRBV, TRBD and TRBJ reference segments. Analysis was restricted to V-J combinations with a frequency above 0.0001, which covered about 99% of repertoires. The TCS score was defined as the ratio of F50 (clonal expansion) to E x V (chaos), calculated using BLOSUM62-based TCRdist between CDR3 peptides within each V-J. Welch's t-statistics and random forest reduced fewer than 550 V-J features to roughly 13, which were used in a naive Bayes classifier (R e1071). No statistical method was used to fix the sample size in advance, and group allocation was not hidden from the investigators. TCR Vbeta CDR3 sequencing of 130 to 150 peripheral blood samples (43 ophthalmopathy, 75 hyperthyroidism and approximately 17 progressor patients) is reported in the paper.

Here the chain combines TRBV19 and TRBJ2-5, with TRBD2 matching 12 junction bases. The origin of this receptor is a woman under 40 with Graves disease. Donor details come from another sample of the same person, matched by shared clones. This sample comprised peripheral blood mononuclear cells (PBMCs), obtained at new diagnosis, from a patient treated with antithyroid drugs. The CDR3 region: CASRTSGSRTQYF. The DNA sequence follows: TGTGCCAGTAGGACTAGCGGGAGCCGGACCCAGTACTTC.